These T cell receptor beta chains were read from a single sample in a study of technical replicates of blood from a handful of donors. The protocol was immunoSEQ multiplex PCR, while the TCRdb copy is restricted to in-frame clones and leaves out a portion. The sample lists roughly 11,000 clones; roughly 93% were seen once. The sample consisted of PBMCs. The source is a human donor in good health. CDR3s include the opening cysteine and the closing phenylalanine or tryptophan. D genes are given only for firm matches. Clone sizes are given selectively: once, few, many, or a class where the clone is expanded.

j_call v_call cdr3_length d_call clone_size cdr3_aa cdr3_nt
TRBJ2-5 TRBV4-1 17 TRBD2 - CASSRGPVGTTGETQYF TGCGCCAGCAGCCGAGGACCGGTGGGGACTACGGGAGAGACCCAGTACTTC
TRBJ2-7 TRBV7-8 15 TRBD1 - CASSLELGQGHEQYF TGTGCCAGCAGCTTAGAGCTGGGACAGGGCCACGAGCAGTACTTC
TRBJ2-5 TRBV5-1 15 TRBD2 - CASSLDSGNQETQYF TGCGCCAGCAGCTTGGATAGCGGGAACCAAGAGACCCAGTACTTC
TRBJ2-7 TRBV19 15 TRBD2 once CASSILGLAGSEQYF TGTGCCAGTAGTATACTCGGACTAGCGGGATCCGAGCAGTACTTC
TRBJ2-3 TRBV28 17 TRBD2 - CASSPNGLAGVTDTQYF TGTGCCAGCAGTCCCAATGGACTAGCGGGAGTAACAGATACGCAGTATTTT
TRBJ2-3 TRBV5-1 16 TRBD2 - CASSPNSGKPTDTQYF TGCGCCAGCAGCCCGAACAGCGGGAAGCCCACAGATACGCAGTATTTT
TRBJ2-7 TRBV6-1 13 - - CASRSHISYEQYF TGTGCCAGCAGGTCTCACATCTCCTACGAGCAGTACTTC
TRBJ2-5 TRBV30 14 TRBD1 - CAWNADRGQRTQYF TGTGCCTGGAATGCGGACAGGGGGCAGAGGACCCAGTACTTC
TRBJ1-5 TRBV6-6 15 - - CASGLGAANNQPQHF TGTGCCAGCGGCCTGGGGGCAGCCAACAATCAGCCCCAGCATTTT
TRBJ1-5 TRBV27 16 TRBD1 - CASRKTGGGSNQPQHF TGTGCCAGCAGAAAGACAGGGGGCGGAAGCAATCAGCCCCAGCATTTT
TRBJ1-5 TRBV2 14 - few CASSGQARNQPQHF TGTGCCAGCAGTGGACAGGCCCGCAATCAGCCCCAGCATTTT
TRBJ2-7 TRBV5-4 14 TRBD2 - CASRESGSSYEQYF TGTGCCAGCAGGGAAAGCGGGAGTTCGTACGAGCAGTACTTC
TRBJ2-7 TRBV12-5 13 - - CASSQGGWDEQYF TGTGCTAGTAGCCAAGGGGGTTGGGACGAGCAGTACTTC
TRBJ2-2 TRBV5-6 17 TRBD2 once CASSPGLAGIHTGELFF TGTGCCAGCAGCCCGGGACTAGCGGGAATCCACACCGGGGAGCTGTTTTTT
TRBJ1-1 TRBV27 16 TRBD1 once CASSTPGTGRNTEAFF TGTGCCAGCAGTACACCCGGGACAGGGAGGAACACTGAAGCTTTCTTT
TRBJ1-5 TRBV7-8 16 - - CASSSIGRVRGAPQHF TGTGCCAGCAGCTCCATAGGGCGGGTGCGGGGAGCGCCCCAGCATTTT
TRBJ2-7 TRBV14 14 - - CASSQGGATVEQYF TGTGCCAGCAGCCAAGGTGGGGCCACGGTCGAGCAGTACTTC
TRBJ2-2 TRBV18 17 - - CASSPQSMTVNTGELFF TGTGCCAGCTCACCACAATCGATGACAGTAAACACCGGGGAGCTGTTTTTT
TRBJ2-5 TRBV2 12 - - CASKGEMETQYF TGTGCCAGCAAGGGAGAGATGGAGACCCAGTACTTC
TRBJ1-2 TRBV6-5 13 - - CATGSGNRYGYTF TGTGCCACTGGGTCAGGAAATCGCTATGGCTACACCTTC
TRBJ2-7 TRBV9 15 - - CASSVDGGSNYEQYF TGTGCCAGCAGCGTAGATGGAGGGTCCAACTACGAGCAGTACTTC
TRBJ2-7 TRBV4-1 11 - - CASSLGDEQYF TGCGCCAGCAGCCTCGGGGACGAGCAGTACTTC
TRBJ2-1 TRBV27 16 TRBD2 - CASSHSGTSGYNEQFF TGTGCCAGCAGTCATTCCGGGACTAGCGGATACAATGAGCAGTTCTTC
TRBJ1-1 TRBV14 14 TRBD1 - CASSQRVGQGRAFF TGTGCCAGCAGCCAACGTGTGGGACAGGGACGGGCTTTCTTT
TRBJ2-1 TRBV29-1 12 - - CSVGRSHNEQFF TGCAGCGTTGGAAGGAGCCACAATGAGCAGTTCTTC
TRBJ2-7 TRBV21-1 14 - - CASSSGTGGYEQYF TGTGCCAGCAGCAGCGGGACAGGGGGCTACGAGCAGTACTTC
TRBJ1-4 TRBV18 15 - - CASSPLQGRNEKLFF TGTGCCAGCTCACCACTCCAGGGCCGAAATGAAAAACTGTTTTTT
TRBJ2-1 TRBV28 13 - - CASSYGGINEQFF TGTGCCAGCAGTTATGGAGGGATCAATGAGCAGTTCTTC
TRBJ1-1 TRBV5-1 15 - - CASSFGGLEDTEAFF TGCGCCAGCAGCTTTGGGGGGTTAGAGGACACTGAAGCTTTCTTT
TRBJ2-2 TRBV19 15 - once CASSQLGQNTGELFF TGTGCCAGTAGCCAACTGGGACAGAACACCGGGGAGCTGTTTTTT
TRBJ1-4 TRBV5-6 15 TRBD1 - CASTETGLANEKLFF TGTGCCAGCACCGAGACAGGGCTGGCTAATGAAAAACTGTTTTTT
TRBJ2-3 TRBV7-5 16 - - CVRSLTFGGTTDTQYF TGTGTCAGAAGCTTAACGTTCGGCGGGACCACAGATACGCAGTATTTT
TRBJ1-2 TRBV15 16 - - CATSRDQVQSNYGYTF TGTGCCACCAGCAGAGATCAAGTACAGTCCAACTATGGCTACACCTTC
TRBJ1-3 TRBV21-1 14 - - CASSNVRSGNTIYF TGTGCCAGCAGCAACGTGAGATCTGGAAACACCATATATTTT
TRBJ2-2 TRBV5-1 17 TRBD2 - CASSLEFGLAPTGELFF TGCGCCAGCAGCTTGGAGTTCGGACTAGCCCCTACCGGGGAGCTGTTTTTT
TRBJ2-2 TRBV11-2 13 - - CASSLRDTGELFF TGTGCCAGCAGCTTAAGAGACACCGGGGAGCTGTTTTTT
TRBJ2-7 TRBV27 13 - - CAIRRVGSYEQYF TGTGCCATTCGGAGGGTTGGCTCCTACGAGCAGTACTTC
TRBJ2-7 TRBV29-1 13 TRBD2 once CSVGLAESYEQYF TGCAGCGTGGGACTAGCGGAGAGTTACGAGCAGTACTTC
TRBJ2-2 TRBV19 15 TRBD2 - CASTTSGVGSGELFF TGTGCCAGTACCACTAGCGGGGTTGGGTCCGGGGAGCTGTTTTTT
TRBJ2-2 TRBV19 17 - - CASSDIRGQTNTGELFF TGTGCCAGTAGTGATATAAGAGGACAGACGAACACCGGGGAGCTGTTTTTT
TRBJ2-7 TRBV7-9 16 TRBD1 - CASSLVAGTGGDEQYF TGTGCCAGCAGCTTAGTTGCCGGGACAGGGGGCGACGAGCAGTACTTC
TRBJ2-5 TRBV30 13 TRBD2 - CAWSSGSQETQYF TGTGCCTGGTCTAGCGGGAGCCAAGAGACCCAGTACTTC
TRBJ2-7 TRBV6-6 13 TRBD1 - CASSRGQGHEQYF TGTGCCAGCAGCCGCGGACAGGGCCACGAGCAGTACTTC
TRBJ2-7 TRBV5-1 13 - - CASRVGPTYEQYF TGCGCCAGCAGAGTTGGGCCTACCTACGAGCAGTACTTC
TRBJ2-1 TRBV11-3 14 - - CASSLSVAYNEQFF TGTGCCAGCAGCTTATCGGTAGCCTACAATGAGCAGTTCTTC